This T cell receptor (beta chain) was observed in a study of T-cell reconstitution after alpha-beta-depleted transplantation in children. The CDR3 length is 16 residues. With 7 bases clipped from V and 4 bases from J, the junction kept 14 bases outside the gene matches. TCRbeta library construction was performed incorporating unique molecular identifiers. TCRdb reanalysed the PCR reads using MiXCR and keeps one entry per CDR3 protein. The repertoire holds over 400,000 distinct CDR3 sequences, approximately 12% seen once, with over 5.5% in the top ten. V is TRBV12-3 or TRBV12-4 and J is TRBJ2-7; TRBD1 agrees at 9 bases. The source of this sequence is a human donor who donated a stem cell graft to a child with combined immunodeficiency. The sequencing used PBMCs from the stem cell graft donor, collected from the stem cell graft. The CDR3 protein is CASTFSGTGYPYEQYF. The CDR3 nucleotides are TGTGCCAGCACTTTCTCCGGGACAGGGTATCCATACGAGCAGTACTTC.